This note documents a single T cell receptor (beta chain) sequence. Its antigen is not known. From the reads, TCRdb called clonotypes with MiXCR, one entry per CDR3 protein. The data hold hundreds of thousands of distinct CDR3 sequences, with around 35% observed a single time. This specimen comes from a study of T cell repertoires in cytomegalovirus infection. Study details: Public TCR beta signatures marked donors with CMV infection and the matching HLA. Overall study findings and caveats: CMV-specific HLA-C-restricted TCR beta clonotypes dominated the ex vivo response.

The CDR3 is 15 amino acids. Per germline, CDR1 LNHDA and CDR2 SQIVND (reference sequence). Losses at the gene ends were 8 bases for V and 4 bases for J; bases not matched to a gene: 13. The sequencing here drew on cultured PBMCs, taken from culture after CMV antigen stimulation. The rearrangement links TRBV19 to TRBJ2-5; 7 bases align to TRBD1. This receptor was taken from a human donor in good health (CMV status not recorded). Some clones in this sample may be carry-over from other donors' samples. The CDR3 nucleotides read TGTGCCAGTTCAAACAGGGGTCCCTCCGGAGAGACCCAGTACTTC. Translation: CASSNRGPSGETQYF.